A single sample is the source of the 26 T cell receptor beta chains below, sequenced in a study of shared clonotypes between healthy human individuals. The assay was immunoSEQ multiplex PCR, and TCRdb's table has in-frame clones only and misses some. The sample records a few hundred thousand clones, just over 75% being singletons. The specimen sequenced was PBMCs. These receptor sequences come from a woman in her thirties or forties in good health. Some clones in this sample may be carry-over from other donors' samples.

Written as DNA, the CDR3 is TGTGCCAGCAGCATATCAACTAGCGGGGCCGGAGAGACCCAGTACTTC. Translation gives CASSISTSGAGETQYF. The rearrangement uses TRBV7-3 and TRBJ2-5; TRBD2 matches 10 bases. V lost 5 bases, J lost 4 bases, and 10 bases stayed unmatched. The CDR3 has 16 residues. CDR1 SGHTA and CDR2 FQGTGA come from the germline V gene.

This clone has just one count. J is TRBJ2-3 and V is TRBV7-2; D is possibly TRBD2 (5 bases). Germline CDR1 SGHTA, CDR2 FQGNSA. Between the trimmed V and J ends, which lost 1 base and 3 bases, there was a span of 11 bases. The CDR3 has 15 residues. CDR3 sequence: CASSLVREGTDTQYF. CDR3 nucleotide sequence: TGTGCCAGCAGCTTAGTCCGGGAAGGGACAGATACGCAGTATTTT.

This clone was detected many times. The V gene is TRBV7-3, the J gene TRBJ2-1, with D possibly TRBD1 on 6 matching bases. The germline V gene encodes CDR1 SGHTA and CDR2 FQGTGA. V was cut by 4 bases and J by 3 bases, with 10 bases left in between. The CDR3 totals 14 residues. DNA for the CDR3: TGTGCCAGCAGCTCACAGGGTGACTACAATGAGCAGTTCTTC. It yields the protein CASSSQGDYNEQFF.

This clone has a single count. The chain couples TRBV7-2 to TRBJ2-3, with D unclear. CDR1 SGHTA and CDR2 FQGNSA come from the germline V gene. CDR3 size: 14 residues. V was trimmed by 4 bases and J by 0 bases, leaving 8 bases between them. The CDR3 region is CASSSLPSTDTQYF. CDR3 coding DNA: TGTGCCAGCAGCTCCCTTCCCAGCACAGATACGCAGTATTTT.

For this clone: The sample carries other DNA sequences with the same CDR3. V usage is TRBV2 and J usage is TRBJ2-7; a possible D gene is TRBD1 (6 bases). Trimming took off 6 bases at V and 2 bases at J, with 14 bases between the two ends. Germline assignment: CDR1 SNHLY and CDR2 FYNNEI. This CDR3 has 14 amino acids. The CDR3 here is CASRIGQGPYEQYF. The CDR3 DNA sequence: TGTGCCAGCAGGATTGGCCAGGGGCCCTACGAGCAGTACTTC.

A single count supports this clone. The rearrangement joins TRBV19 to TRBJ2-7, with D possibly being TRBD2 (6 bases). CDR1 LNHDA and CDR2 SQIVND come from the germline V gene (reference sequence). The V end lost 1 base, the J end lost 3 bases, and 10 bases lay between the germline ends. The CDR3 covers 14 residues. The CDR3 coding sequence is TGTGCCAGTAGTATAGGGCAGGACTACTACGAGCAGTACTTC. It translates to CASSIGQDYYEQYF.

The gene calls are TRBV10-3 and TRBJ2-7, with a tentative D call TRBD1 (5 bases). The V end was cut by 3 bases, the J end by 0 bases, with 12 bases between. The CDR3 has 15 residues. Per germline, CDR1 ENHRY and CDR2 SYGVKD. CDR3 in DNA: TGTGCCATCAGTGATCCCCAGGACACCTCCTACGAGCAGTACTTC. Translating it yields CAISDPQDTSYEQYF.

The sample holds a few counts of this clone. The chain couples TRBV7-9 to TRBJ2-5; TRBD2 agrees at 8 bases. The V segment lost 3 bases and the J segment 4 bases; nucleotides outside the gene matches: 4. CDR3 length: 14 amino acids. Germline V gene lookup returns CDR1 SEHNR and CDR2 FQNEAQ (reference sequence). The DNA for the CDR3 is TGTGCCAGCAGCTTTGGGGCGGGAGGAGAGACCCAGTACTTC. Translating gives CASSFGAGGETQYF.

This clone was seen ten or more times. The J gene is TRBJ1-2, the V gene TRBV30; perhaps TRBD1 as D (6 bases). V was shortened by 2 bases and J by 2 bases, with 15 bases between the two germline ends. The CDR3 is 15 amino acids. Germline assignment: CDR1 GTSNPN and CDR2 SVGIG (reference sequence). The CDR3 reads CAWSRLRDTNYGYTF. The DNA for the CDR3 is TGTGCCTGGAGTCGCTTGCGGGACACCAACTATGGCTACACCTTC.

The genes are TRBV5-1 and TRBJ2-1; 11 bases agree with TRBD2. The length of the CDR3 is 15 residues. With V trimmed by 4 bases and J by 2 bases, 2 bases remained unmatched. Per germline, CDR1 SGHRS and CDR2 YFSETQ. The CDR3 here is CASSPTSGAYNEQFF. The CDR3 nucleotides read TGCGCCAGCAGCCCGACTAGCGGGGCCTACAATGAGCAGTTCTTC.

This clone was seen once. V usage is TRBV27 and J usage is TRBJ2-1, with D unclear. The germline V gene has CDR1 MNHEY and CDR2 SMNVEV (reference sequence). This CDR3 has 15 residues. Trimming removed 3 bases at V and 2 bases at J, with 11 bases between. The CDR3 sequence: CASSFSGQPYNEQFF. The CDR3, as DNA: TGTGCCAGCAGTTTTTCGGGCCAGCCCTACAATGAGCAGTTCTTC.

With respect to this clone: A much larger clone differs by one base, so this may be a read error. This chain links TRBV4-3 with TRBJ1-2; D is perhaps TRBD1 (5 bases). The CDR3 is 14 amino acids. The germline gives CDR1 LGHNA, CDR2 YSLEER. Here the CDR3 reads CASNQVLAGRGYTF. The CDR3 DNA sequence: TGCGCCAGCAACCAAGTTCTAGCAGGGCGAGGCTACACCTTC.

In nucleotides, the CDR3 is TGCGCCAGCAGCACTCGGAGGGCCGTCGCCTACAATGAGCAGTTCTTC. Protein sequence: CASSTRRAVAYNEQFF. V and J are TRBV5-1 and TRBJ2-1; D might be TRBD2 (6 bases). Trimming removed 4 bases at V and 2 bases at J, with 16 bases between. The CDR3 sequence is 16 residues long. The germline gives CDR1 SGHRS, CDR2 YFSETQ.

CDR3 sequence (DNA): TGTGCCAGCAGTCGAAGCGGGAGGGCTCTGTACGAGCAGTACTTC. Amino acids: CASSRSGRALYEQYF. The V call is TRBV5-4, the J call TRBJ2-7; 10 nucleotides line up with TRBD2. Trimming cost V 5 bases and J 4 bases; bases outside gene matches: 9. Germline CDR1 and CDR2: SGHNT and YYREEE (reference sequence). CDR3 size: 15 residues.

J is TRBJ1-2 and V is TRBV29-1; no clear D. This CDR3 comprises 12 residues. The V end lost 3 bases, the J end lost 2 bases, and 7 bases lay between the germline ends. CDR1 and CDR2 from the germline V gene are SQVTM and ANQGSEA. The CDR3 nucleotides read TGCAGCGTTGATTCAGTCAACTATGGCTACACCTTC. Encoded protein: CSVDSVNYGYTF. The variable domain in full, completed from reference TRBV29-1 and TRBJ1-2, reads SAVISQKPSRDICQRGTSLTIQCQVDSQVTMMFWYRQQPGQSLTLIATANQGSEATYESGFVIDKFPISRPNLTFSTLTVSNMSPEDSSIYLCSVDSVNYGYTFGSGTRLTVV.

The V gene is TRBV5-1, the J gene TRBJ1-2, with 12 bases matching TRBD1. From germline, CDR1 is SGHRS and CDR2 YFSETQ. Trimming removed 4 bases from V and 3 bases from J; junction bases left unmatched: 4. The CDR3 spans 15 residues. Written as DNA, the CDR3 is TGCGCCAGCAGCCCCGGGACAGGGGGCGACTATGGCTACACCTTC. Translating gives CASSPGTGGDYGYTF.

The chain has TRBV11-2 and TRBJ1-2; weak D call: TRBD1 (6 bases). The CDR3 has 17 amino acids. Trimming stripped 4 bases from V and 0 bases from J, with 18 bases between. The V gene's germline CDR1 is SGHAT and CDR2 FQNNGV. The CDR3 region is CASSSLWGAATNYGYTF. In nucleotides, the CDR3 is TGTGCCAGCAGCTCCCTTTGGGGGGCCGCGACTAACTATGGCTACACCTTC.

J is TRBJ1-2 and V is TRBV7-9, with D possibly matching TRBD1 (5 bases). Germline loops: CDR1 SEHNR, CDR2 FQNEAQ (reference sequence). Trimming left V 3 bases short and J 6 bases short, with 14 bases between. The CDR3 has 14 amino acids. The CDR3 sequence is CASSLSRGVDGYTF. DNA for the CDR3: TGTGCCAGCAGCTTGTCCCGGGGGGTAGATGGCTACACCTTC.

This clone has only one observation. The junction departs from germline at one end; a sequencing error may be responsible. This chain connects TRBV28 to TRBJ2-7, with 7 positions matching TRBD1. This CDR3 region has 15 residues. The V gene's germline CDR1 is MDHEN and CDR2 SYDVKM. As DNA, the CDR3 is TGTGCCAGCAATTTAAGGGGGCGCCTATATTACGAGCAGTACTTC. Translated, it gives CASNLRGRLYYEQYF.

The chain carries TRBV2 and TRBJ2-1; 7 bases fit TRBD1. Germline CDR1 reads SNHLY; CDR2 reads FYNNEI. CDR3 length: 15 amino acids. V was clipped by 2 bases and J by 5 bases; unmatched bases: 6. The CDR3 sequence is CASSEIRGPNNEQFF. Written as DNA, the CDR3 is TGTGCCAGCAGTGAAATAAGGGGGCCTAACAATGAGCAGTTCTTC.

The rearrangement links TRBV6-6 to TRBJ2-7; TRBD2 agrees at 14 bases. CDR1 MNHNY and CDR2 SVGAGI come from the germline V gene (reference sequence). The V and J ends lost 0 bases and 12 bases, in that order; junction bases with no gene match: 4. The CDR3 contains 14 residues. The CDR3 DNA follows: TGTGCCAGCAGTTACTCGAGACTAGCGGGAGGGTGGTACTTC. Protein: CASSYSRLAGGWYF.

The chain employs TRBV7-3 and TRBJ2-3, with 13 bases matching TRBD2. Germline CDR1 reads SGHTA; CDR2 reads FQGTGA. The CDR3 has 15 amino acids. Losses at the gene ends were 5 bases for V and 6 bases for J; bases not matched to a gene: 5. This CDR3 is CASSPLAGGEDTQYF. The CDR3 DNA reads TGTGCCAGCAGCCCACTAGCGGGAGGGGAGGATACGCAGTATTTT.

J is TRBJ1-5 and V is TRBV5-6; 7 nucleotides match TRBD1. Germline V gives CDR1 SGHDT, CDR2 YYEEEE. This CDR3 region has 16 residues. Losses at the gene ends were 0 bases for V and 0 bases for J; bases not matched to a gene: 3. CDR3 sequence: CASSLAGTVSNQPQHF. The DNA of the CDR3 is TGTGCCAGCAGCTTGGCTGGGACAGTTAGCAATCAGCCCCAGCATTTT.

The sample holds many counts of this clone. Other DNA sequences in the same sample also yield this CDR3. The chain links TRBV28 to TRBJ1-6; D is ambiguous. V gave up 3 bases and J gave up 9 bases, with 9 bases separating them. This CDR3 spans 13 amino acids. Germline CDR1 reads MDHEN; CDR2 reads SYDVKM. The CDR3 DNA sequence: TGTGCCAGCAGTTTGCGGAACGTTTCACCCCTCCACTTT. Its protein is CASSLRNVSPLHF.

This clone was seen a few times. This chain links TRBV9 with TRBJ1-3; 12 bases are a match to TRBD1. Trimming cost V 2 bases and J 11 bases; bases outside gene matches: 8. The length of the CDR3 is 15 residues. The germline gives CDR1 SGDLS, CDR2 YYNGEE. Here the CDR3 DNA reads TGTGCCAGCAGCGTTTCCGGGACAGGGGGCTCAGCCATATATTTT. Its protein is CASSVSGTGGSAIYF.

The CDR3 reads CATSSDKEGRKTQYF. The CDR3 DNA is TGTGCCACCAGCTCCGATAAGGAGGGGAGGAAGACCCAGTACTTC. This rearrangement joins TRBV15 to TRBJ2-5; D is possibly TRBD2 (6 bases). Germline lookup yields CDR1 LNHNV and CDR2 YYDKDF (reference sequence). This CDR3 region has 15 residues. V dropped 5 bases and J dropped 6 bases, with 19 bases sitting between them.